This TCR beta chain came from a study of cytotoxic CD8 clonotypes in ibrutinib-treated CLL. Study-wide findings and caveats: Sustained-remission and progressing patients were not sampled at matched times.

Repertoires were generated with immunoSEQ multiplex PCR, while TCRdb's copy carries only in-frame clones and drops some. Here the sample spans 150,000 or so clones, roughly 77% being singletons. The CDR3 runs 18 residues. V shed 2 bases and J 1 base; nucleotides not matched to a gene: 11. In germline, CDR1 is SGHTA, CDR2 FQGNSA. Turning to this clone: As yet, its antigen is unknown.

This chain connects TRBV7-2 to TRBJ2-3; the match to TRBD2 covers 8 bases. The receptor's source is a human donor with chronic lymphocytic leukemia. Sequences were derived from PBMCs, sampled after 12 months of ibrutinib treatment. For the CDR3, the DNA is TGTGCCAGCAGCTTAATGGGGCGGGCGGGGGGCCGCACAGATACGCAGTATTTT. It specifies CASSLMGRAGGRTDTQYF.